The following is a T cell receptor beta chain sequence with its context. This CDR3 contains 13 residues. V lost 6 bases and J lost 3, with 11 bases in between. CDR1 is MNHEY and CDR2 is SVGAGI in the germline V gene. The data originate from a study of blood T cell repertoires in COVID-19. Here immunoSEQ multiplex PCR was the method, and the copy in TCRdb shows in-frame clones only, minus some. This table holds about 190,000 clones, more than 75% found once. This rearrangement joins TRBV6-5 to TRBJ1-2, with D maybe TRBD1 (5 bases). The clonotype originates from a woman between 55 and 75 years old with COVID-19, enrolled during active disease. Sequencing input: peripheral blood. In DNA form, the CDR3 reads TGTGCCAGCAGCCGCGGGGCGCACTATGGCTACACCTTC. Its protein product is CASSRGAHYGYTF.